These T cell receptor beta chains were read from a single sample in a study of Ad26.COV2.S vaccination and SARS-CoV-2 variants. Sequencing used immunoSEQ multiplex PCR; TCRdb keeps in-frame clones, though not all of them. The sample includes approximately 340,000 clones, 80% to 90% of them seen just once. The sample in question was peripheral blood, obtained in a trial of Ad26.COV2.S vaccine versus placebo. Receptor source: a person aged 18 to 59 who received the Ad26.COV2.S COVID-19 vaccine or a placebo. Both conserved end residues are part of each CDR3. D genes are given only for firm matches. Rows give clone size only sometimes, using once, few, many, or a class for an expanded clone.

j_gene: TRBJ1-1; v_gene: TRBV7-2; d_gene: .; abundance: .; CDR3nt: TGTGCCAGCAGCTCTGACGGGGCGTTGAACACTGAAGCTTTCTTT; CDR3aa: CASSSDGALNTEAFF
j_gene: TRBJ2-1; v_gene: TRBV3-1/TRBV3-2; d_gene: TRBD2; abundance: .; CDR3nt: TGTGCCAGCAGCTTTAGCGGGGGGGCCCACAATGAGCAGTTCTTC; CDR3aa: CASSFSGGAHNEQFF
j_gene: TRBJ1-3; v_gene: TRBV12-3/TRBV12-4; d_gene: .; abundance: .; CDR3nt: TGTGCCAGCAGCCTGGGGGGAAACACCATATATTTT; CDR3aa: CASSLGGNTIYF
j_gene: TRBJ1-1; v_gene: TRBV3-1/TRBV3-2; d_gene: .; abundance: .; CDR3nt: TGTGCCAGCAGCCATCAACAGGTGAACACTGAAGCTTTCTTT; CDR3aa: CASSHQQVNTEAFF
j_gene: TRBJ1-2; v_gene: TRBV6-5; d_gene: .; abundance: .; CDR3nt: TGTGCCAGCAACCGCGACAGGCGCAACTATGGCTACACCTTC; CDR3aa: CASNRDRRNYGYTF
j_gene: TRBJ2-7; v_gene: TRBV2; d_gene: .; abundance: .; CDR3nt: TGTGCCAGCAGCCCTAAGGGATACGAGCAGTACTTC; CDR3aa: CASSPKGYEQYF
j_gene: TRBJ1-1; v_gene: TRBV7-2; d_gene: .; abundance: few; CDR3nt: TGTGCCAGCAGCTTAGTGAGGGGACCAAACACTGAAGCTTTCTTT; CDR3aa: CASSLVRGPNTEAFF
j_gene: TRBJ2-1; v_gene: TRBV18; d_gene: .; abundance: .; CDR3nt: TGTGCCAGCTCACCCTTAAGGGGAGGCCTCCAGAATGAGCAGTTCTTC; CDR3aa: CASSPLRGGLQNEQFF
j_gene: TRBJ2-7; v_gene: TRBV5-1; d_gene: TRBD1; abundance: few; CDR3nt: TGCGCCAGCAGCTTGGCCGGAGGACAGGGGGGGTACGAGCAGTACTTC; CDR3aa: CASSLAGGQGGYEQYF
j_gene: TRBJ2-7; v_gene: TRBV4-1; d_gene: .; abundance: .; CDR3nt: TGCGCCAGCAGCCAAGCGACTAGTTACGAGCAGTACTTC; CDR3aa: CASSQATSYEQYF
j_gene: TRBJ2-7; v_gene: TRBV14; d_gene: TRBD2; abundance: .; CDR3nt: TGTGCCAGCAGCCAGGCCGGACTAGCGGGAGTCGGCGAGCAGTACTTC; CDR3aa: CASSQAGLAGVGEQYF
j_gene: TRBJ1-1; v_gene: TRBV29-1; d_gene: .; abundance: .; CDR3nt: TGCAGCGCCGGGGCGGGGTGGGGGATGAACACTGAAGCTTTCTTT; CDR3aa: CSAGAGWGMNTEAFF
j_gene: TRBJ2-1; v_gene: TRBV7-2; d_gene: TRBD2; abundance: .; CDR3nt: TGTGCCAGCACCCCCCGCCGGCTAGCGGGAAACAATGAGCAGTTCTTC; CDR3aa: CASTPRRLAGNNEQFF
j_gene: TRBJ2-7; v_gene: TRBV9; d_gene: TRBD2; abundance: .; CDR3nt: TGTGCCAGCAGCGCCTCGGTGGGACTAGAGACTAGAGAGCAGTACTTC; CDR3aa: CASSASVGLETREQYF
j_gene: TRBJ2-7; v_gene: TRBV6-1; d_gene: .; abundance: .; CDR3nt: TGTGCCAGCAGTGAAGATATCGGGGGCGACTCCTACGAGCAGTACTTC; CDR3aa: CASSEDIGGDSYEQYF
j_gene: TRBJ1-2; v_gene: TRBV7-2; d_gene: .; abundance: once; CDR3nt: TGTGCCAGCAGCTCCCAGACAGTCAACTATGGCTACACCTTC; CDR3aa: CASSSQTVNYGYTF